This T cell receptor (beta chain) derives from a study of blood T cell repertoires in COVID-19. Study-wide background: Acute-phase and convalescent COVID-19 samples originated in the United States, Italy and Spain. PBMCs, B-cell-depleted T cells, or T cells provided the cDNA or gDNA that made up the material.

This CDR3 contains 12 residues. Germline V gene sequence: CDR1 SEHNR, CDR2 FQNEAQ (reference sequence). Methods used by the authors: Scientists estimated how many nucleated cells there were by amplifying reference gene primers. This table comes from immunoSEQ multiplex PCR, and its TCRdb copy is limited to in-frame clones, with some not included. V, J and clone size are those of that table, while D and trimming were read from the DNA. The data contain a few hundred thousand clones, roughly 90% of them singletons. As to this clone: A read error may account for a junction end that differs from germline.

The chain couples TRBV7-9 to TRBJ2-7; D gene unclear. Material: peripheral blood. The TCR sequence derives from a young woman with COVID-19, enrolled during active disease. The CDR3 region is CASSLGSREQYF. As DNA, the CDR3 is TGTGCCAGCAGTTTAGGGTCGAGAGAGCAGTACTTC.